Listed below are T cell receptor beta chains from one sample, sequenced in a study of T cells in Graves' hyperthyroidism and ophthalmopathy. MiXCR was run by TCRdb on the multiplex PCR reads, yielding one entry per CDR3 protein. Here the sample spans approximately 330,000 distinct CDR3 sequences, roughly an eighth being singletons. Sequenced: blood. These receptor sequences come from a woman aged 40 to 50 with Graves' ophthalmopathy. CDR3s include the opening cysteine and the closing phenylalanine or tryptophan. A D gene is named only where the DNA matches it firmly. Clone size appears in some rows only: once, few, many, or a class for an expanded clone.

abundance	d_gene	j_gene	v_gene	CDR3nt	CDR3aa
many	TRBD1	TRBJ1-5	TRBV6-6	TGTGCCAGCAGTTACTCGACCAGGGGGCGGCAGCCCCAGCATTTT	CASSYSTRGRQPQHF
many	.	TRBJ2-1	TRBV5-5	TGTGCCAGCAGCCTGGGGCTGCAGTACCTCAATGAGCAGTTCTTC	CASSLGLQYLNEQFF
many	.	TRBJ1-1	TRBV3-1	TGTGCCAGCAGCCAGAACAGGCCCACTGAAGCTTTCTTT	CASSQNRPTEAFF
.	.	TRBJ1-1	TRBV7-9	TGTGCCAGCAGCTTCGGTTTCAGGAACACTGAAGCTTTCTTT	CASSFGFRNTEAFF
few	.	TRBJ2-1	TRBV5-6	TGTGCCAGCAGCTTTAAAAGTATGGATGAGCAGTTCTTC	CASSFKSMDEQFF
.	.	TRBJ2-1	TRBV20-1	TGCAGTGCTAGTAGTATGAATGAGCAGTTCTTC	CSASSMNEQFF
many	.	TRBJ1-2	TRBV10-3	TGTGCCATCTCGGGGGAAGACTATGGCTACACCTTC	CAISGEDYGYTF
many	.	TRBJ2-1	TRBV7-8	TGTGCCAGCAGCGTCTTTCGGGGGGCTTACAATGAGCAGTTCTTC	CASSVFRGAYNEQFF
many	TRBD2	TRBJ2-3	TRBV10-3	TGTGCCAGCGGAGTCGGGCTAGCGGGAAAAGATACGCAGTATTTT	CASGVGLAGKDTQYF
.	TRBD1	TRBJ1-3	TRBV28	TGTGCCAGCAGCAAGGACAGGGTCTCTGGAAACACCATATATTTT	CASSKDRVSGNTIYF
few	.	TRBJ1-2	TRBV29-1	TGCAGCGTTGAAAGGGGCAGTGGCTACACCTTC	CSVERGSGYTF
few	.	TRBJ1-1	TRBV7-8	TGTGCCAGCCTCGCGGAGGGCATAGGGGCTTTCTTT	CASLAEGIGAFF
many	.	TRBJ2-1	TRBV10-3	TGTGCCATCAGTGAGTTTCCCGACCCGGGGCACAATGAGCAGTTCTTC	CAISEFPDPGHNEQFF
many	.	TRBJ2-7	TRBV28	TGTGCCAGCAGTCCGGACCTTCAGAGCTCCTACGAGCAGTACTTC	CASSPDLQSSYEQYF
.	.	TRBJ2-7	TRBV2	TGTGCCAGCAGTGTGTTGGCGAACGAGCAGTACTTC	CASSVLANEQYF
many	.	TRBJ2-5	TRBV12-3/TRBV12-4	TGTGCCAGCAGGGCACAGGGTCAGACCCAGTACTTC	CASRAQGQTQYF
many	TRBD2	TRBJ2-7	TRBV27	TGTGCCAGCAGTGGAGGGAGGGGCTTCTACGAGCAGTACTTC	CASSGGRGFYEQYF